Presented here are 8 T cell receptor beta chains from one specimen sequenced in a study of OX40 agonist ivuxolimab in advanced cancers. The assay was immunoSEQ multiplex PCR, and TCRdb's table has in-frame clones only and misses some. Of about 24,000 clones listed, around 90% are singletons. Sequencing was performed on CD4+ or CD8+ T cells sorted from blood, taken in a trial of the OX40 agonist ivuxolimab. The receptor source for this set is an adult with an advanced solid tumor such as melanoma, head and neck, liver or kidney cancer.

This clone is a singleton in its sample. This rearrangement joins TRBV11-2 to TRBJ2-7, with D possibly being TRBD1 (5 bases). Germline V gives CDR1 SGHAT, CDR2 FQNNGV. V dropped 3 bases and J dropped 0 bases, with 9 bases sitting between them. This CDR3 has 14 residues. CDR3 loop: CASSFQGSSYEQYF. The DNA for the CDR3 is TGTGCCAGCAGCTTCCAGGGAAGCTCCTACGAGCAGTACTTC. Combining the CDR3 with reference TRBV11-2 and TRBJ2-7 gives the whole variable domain EAGVAQSPRYKIIEKRQSVAFWCNPISGHATLYWYQQILGQGPKLLIQFQNNGVVDDSQLPKDRFSAERLKGVDSTLKIQPAKLEDSAVYLCASSFQGSSYEQYFGPGTRLTVT.

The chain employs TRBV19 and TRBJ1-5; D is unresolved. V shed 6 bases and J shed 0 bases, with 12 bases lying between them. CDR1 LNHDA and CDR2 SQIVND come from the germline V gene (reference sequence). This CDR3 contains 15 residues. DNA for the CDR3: TGTGCCAGTAGGGGAGAGGAGTATAGCAATCAGCCCCAGCATTTT. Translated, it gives CASRGEEYSNQPQHF.

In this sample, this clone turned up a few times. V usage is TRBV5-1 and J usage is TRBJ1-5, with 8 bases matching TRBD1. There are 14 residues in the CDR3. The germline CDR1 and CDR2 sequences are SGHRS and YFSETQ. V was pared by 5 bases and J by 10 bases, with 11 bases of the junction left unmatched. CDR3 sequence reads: CASRTGTGQGPQHF. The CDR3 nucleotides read TGCGCCAGCAGGACAGGGACAGGCCAAGGTCCCCAGCATTTT.

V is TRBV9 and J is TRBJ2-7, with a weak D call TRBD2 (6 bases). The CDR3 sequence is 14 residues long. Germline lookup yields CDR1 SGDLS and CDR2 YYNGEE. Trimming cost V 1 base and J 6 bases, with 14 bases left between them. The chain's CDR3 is CASSVSGSLGEQYF. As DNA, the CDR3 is TGTGCCAGCAGCGTATCCGGGAGCTTGGGCGAGCAGTACTTC. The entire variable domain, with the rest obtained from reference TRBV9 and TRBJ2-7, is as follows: DSGVTQTPKHLITATGQRVTLRCSPRSGDLSVYWYQQSLDQGLQFLIQYYNGEERAKGNILERFSAQQFPDLHSELNLSSLELGDSALYFCASSVSGSLGEQYFGPGTRLTVT.

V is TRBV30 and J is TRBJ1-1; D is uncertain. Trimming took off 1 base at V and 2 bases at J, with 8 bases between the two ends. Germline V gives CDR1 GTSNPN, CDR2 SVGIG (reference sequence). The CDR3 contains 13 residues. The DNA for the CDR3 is TGTGCCTGGAGTGGGAGCGGTAACACTGAAGCTTTCTTT. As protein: CAWSGSGNTEAFF.

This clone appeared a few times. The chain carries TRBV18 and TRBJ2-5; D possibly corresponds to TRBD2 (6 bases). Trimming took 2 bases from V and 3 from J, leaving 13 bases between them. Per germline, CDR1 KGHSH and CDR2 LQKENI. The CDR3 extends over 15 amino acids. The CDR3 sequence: CASSPGAGLKETQYF. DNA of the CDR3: TGTGCCAGCTCACCAGGGGCGGGACTTAAAGAGACCCAGTACTTC.

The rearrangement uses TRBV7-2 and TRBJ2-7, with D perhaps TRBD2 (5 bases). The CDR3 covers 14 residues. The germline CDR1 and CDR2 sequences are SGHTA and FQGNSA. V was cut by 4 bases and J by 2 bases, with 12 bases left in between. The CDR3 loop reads CASSSIALTYEQYF. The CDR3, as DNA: TGTGCCAGCAGCTCGATAGCGTTAACCTACGAGCAGTACTTC. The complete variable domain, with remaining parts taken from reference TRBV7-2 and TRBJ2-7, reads GAGVSQSPSNKVTEKGKDVELRCDPISGHTALYWYRQSLGQGLEFLIYFQGNSAPDKSGLPSDRFSAERTGGSVSTLTIQRTQQEDSAVYLCASSSIALTYEQYFGPGTRLTVT.

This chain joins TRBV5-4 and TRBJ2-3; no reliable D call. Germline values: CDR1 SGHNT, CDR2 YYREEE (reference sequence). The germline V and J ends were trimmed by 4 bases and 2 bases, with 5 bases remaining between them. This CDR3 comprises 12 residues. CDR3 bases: TGTGCCAGCAGCCCCAACACAGATACGCAGTATTTT. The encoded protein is CASSPNTDTQYF.